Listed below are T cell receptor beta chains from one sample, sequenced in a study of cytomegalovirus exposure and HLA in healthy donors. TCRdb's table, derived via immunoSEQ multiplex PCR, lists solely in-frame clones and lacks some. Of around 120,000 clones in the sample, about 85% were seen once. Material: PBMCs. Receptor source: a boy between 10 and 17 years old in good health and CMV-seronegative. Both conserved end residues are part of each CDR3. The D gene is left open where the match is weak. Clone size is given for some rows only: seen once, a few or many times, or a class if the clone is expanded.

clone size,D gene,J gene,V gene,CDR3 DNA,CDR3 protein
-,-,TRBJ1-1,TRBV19,TGTGCCAGTAGTAAGGGGTTCACTGAAGCTTTCTTT,CASSKGFTEAFF
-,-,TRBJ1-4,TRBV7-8,TGTGCCAGCAGCATCATTAATGAAAAACTGTTTTTT,CASSIINEKLFF
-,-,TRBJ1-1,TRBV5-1,TGCGCCAGCAGCACGTCGTGGCACACTGAAGCTTTCTTT,CASSTSWHTEAFF
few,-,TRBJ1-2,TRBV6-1,TGTGCCAGCAGTGAAATAGGTCAGGGCAACTACACCTTC,CASSEIGQGNYTF
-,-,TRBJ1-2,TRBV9,TGTGCCAGCAGCGCCCGAAGCGAGGGAGCCGGTTATGGCTACACCTTC,CASSARSEGAGYGYTF
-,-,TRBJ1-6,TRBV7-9,TGTGCCAGCAGCCAGGTCGATGCAGGGTTTAATTCACCCCTCCACTTT,CASSQVDAGFNSPLHF
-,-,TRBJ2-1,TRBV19,TGTGCCAGTAGCCTAGGACAGCAACACCTTCTGAGAAATGAGCAGTTCTTC,CASSLGQQHLLRNEQFF
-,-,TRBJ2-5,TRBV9,TGTGCCAGCAGCGTACGAGGCCAGGGCGAAGAGACCCAGTACTTC,CASSVRGQGEETQYF
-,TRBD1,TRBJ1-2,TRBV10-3,TGTGCCATCAGTGACCTTGACAGGGATAGCTATGGCTACACCTTC,CAISDLDRDSYGYTF
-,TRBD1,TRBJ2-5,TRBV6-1,TGTGCCAGCAGCCCCGTGGGACAGGGCGGAGAGACCCAGTACTTC,CASSPVGQGGETQYF
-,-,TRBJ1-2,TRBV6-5,TGTGCCAGCAGTAGCCTAGGGAGGATGCGGGGCTACACCTTC,CASSSLGRMRGYTF
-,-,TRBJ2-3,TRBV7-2,TGTGCCAGCAGCCCCCCAGAGCGGACCCTCACAGATACGCAGTATTTT,CASSPPERTLTDTQYF
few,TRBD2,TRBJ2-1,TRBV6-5,TGTGCCAGCAGTCTGATGGGGGGGGACTACAATGAGCAGTTCTTC,CASSLMGGDYNEQFF
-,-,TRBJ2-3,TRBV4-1,TGCGCCAGCAGCCAAGAACGCGTTAAAACAGATACGCAGTATTTT,CASSQERVKTDTQYF
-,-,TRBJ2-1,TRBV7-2,TGTGCCAGCAACCTAGATCCCAGCTCCTACAATGAGCAGTTCTTC,CASNLDPSSYNEQFF
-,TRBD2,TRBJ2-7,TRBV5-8,TGTGCCAGCAGAAGGACTAGCGGGGGCTCCTACGAGCAGTACTTC,CASRRTSGGSYEQYF
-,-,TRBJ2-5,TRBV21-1,TGTGCCAGCAGCAAAGTCGGCGCGGGAGGGCGAAAAGAGACCCAGTACTTC,CASSKVGAGGRKETQYF
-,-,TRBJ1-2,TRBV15,TGTGCCACCAGCAGAGATTTCCTAACAGACTACACCTTC,CATSRDFLTDYTF
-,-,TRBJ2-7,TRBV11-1,TGTGCCAGCAGCTCCTCTGTCTACGAGCAGTACTTC,CASSSSVYEQYF
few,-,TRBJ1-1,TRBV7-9,TGTGCCAGCAGCCCCCCGGAGGGTACGAGAACTGAAGCTTTCTTT,CASSPPEGTRTEAFF
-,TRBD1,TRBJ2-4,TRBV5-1,TGCGCCAGCAGCACAGGACAGGGGGCACAAAACATTCAGTACTTC,CASSTGQGAQNIQYF
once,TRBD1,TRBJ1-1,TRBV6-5,TGTGCCAGCAGACCACCGACAGGGGCTGAAGCTTTCTTT,CASRPPTGAEAFF
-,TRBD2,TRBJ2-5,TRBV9,TGTGCCAGCAGCCAGGGGACTAGCGGGAGGGCCATGGAGACCCAGTACTTC,CASSQGTSGRAMETQYF
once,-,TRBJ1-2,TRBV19,TGTGCCAGTAGTAGTGGCGGGCGCACCCCCTATGGCTACACCTTC,CASSSGGRTPYGYTF
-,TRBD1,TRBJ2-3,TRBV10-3,TGTGCCATCAGTGGGGCCAGGGGGCTTACAGATACGCAGTATTTT,CAISGARGLTDTQYF
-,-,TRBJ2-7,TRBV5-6,TGTGCCAGCAGCTTAATTGCGGGGAAAGGCGAGCAGTACTTC,CASSLIAGKGEQYF
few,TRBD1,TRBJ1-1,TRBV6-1,TGTGCCAGCACTTACAGGGGCCTTAACACTGAAGCTTTCTTT,CASTYRGLNTEAFF
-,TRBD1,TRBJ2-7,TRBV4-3,TGCGCCAGCAGCCACCTCGGGACAGGGGGCTACGAGCAGTACTTC,CASSHLGTGGYEQYF
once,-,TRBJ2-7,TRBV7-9,TGTGCCAGTGCAGAGGGCCGATACGAGCAGTACTTC,CASAEGRYEQYF
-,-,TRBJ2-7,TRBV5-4,TGTGCCAGCAGCTTGGAACAGGTCAACGAGCAGTACTTC,CASSLEQVNEQYF
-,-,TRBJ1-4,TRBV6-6,TGTGCCAGCAGCCGGGGGGGAGGAGAAAAACTGTTTTTT,CASSRGGGEKLFF
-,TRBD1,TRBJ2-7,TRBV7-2,TGTGCCAGCAGCTTAGCTAACAGGGGAACGGCCTACGAGCAGTACTTC,CASSLANRGTAYEQYF
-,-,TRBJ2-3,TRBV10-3,TGTGCCATCAGGGACAGCCCCACAGATACGCAGTATTTT,CAIRDSPTDTQYF
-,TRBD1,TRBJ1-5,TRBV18,TGTGCCAGCTCACCGCGGACAGGGGGGGATCAGCCCCAGCATTTT,CASSPRTGGDQPQHF
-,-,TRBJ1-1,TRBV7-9,TGTGCCAGCAGATCGGGCAGGGTCACTGAAGCTTTCTTT,CASRSGRVTEAFF
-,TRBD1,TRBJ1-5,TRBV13,TGTGCCAGCAGCTTCGGGACAGGGACGAGCAATCAGCCCCAGCATTTT,CASSFGTGTSNQPQHF
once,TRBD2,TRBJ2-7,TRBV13,TGTGCCAGCAGCTTATCTACTAGCGGATCCTACGAGCAGTACTTC,CASSLSTSGSYEQYF
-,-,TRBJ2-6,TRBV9,TGTGCCAGCAGCGTAGAGTTGGGGGGGCCCTCGACTGGGGCCAACGTCCTGACTTTC,CASSVELGGPSTGANVLTF
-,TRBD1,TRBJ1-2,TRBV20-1,TGCAGTGCTACAGGGGGCTCTGGCTACACCTTC,CSATGGSGYTF
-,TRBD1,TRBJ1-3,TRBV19,TGTGCCAGTAGTAGGCGTACCGGGACAGACGGAAACACCATATATTTT,CASSRRTGTDGNTIYF
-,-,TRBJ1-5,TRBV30,TGTGCCTGGAGTGCCCAGGGGTGGGGGCAGCCCCAGCATTTT,CAWSAQGWGQPQHF
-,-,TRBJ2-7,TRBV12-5,TGTGCTAGTGGTCCCCCAGGGTATCACTACGAGCAGTACTTC,CASGPPGYHYEQYF
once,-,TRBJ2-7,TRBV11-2,TGTGCCAGCAGCTTACGGGGATCTACCTACGAGCAGTACTTC,CASSLRGSTYEQYF
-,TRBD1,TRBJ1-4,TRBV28,TGTGCCAGCAGCCAAACAGGACAGGGGTTTAATGAAAAACTGTTTTTT,CASSQTGQGFNEKLFF
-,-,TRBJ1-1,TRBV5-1,TGCGCCAGCACCTTAACAGGGAACACTGAAGCTTTCTTT,CASTLTGNTEAFF
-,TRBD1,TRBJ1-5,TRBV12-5,TGTGCTAGTGCCCTCGGGACAGGAACGTCTCAGCCCCAGCATTTT,CASALGTGTSQPQHF
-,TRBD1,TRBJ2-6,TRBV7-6,TGTGCCAGCAGCTCTCTGGGGACAGTCTCTGGGGCCAACGTCCTGACTTTC,CASSSLGTVSGANVLTF
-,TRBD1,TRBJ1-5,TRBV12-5,TGTGCTAGTGGCCGGGACAGGGGGGTTAGCAATCAGCCCCAGCATTTT,CASGRDRGVSNQPQHF
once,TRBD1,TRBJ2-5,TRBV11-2,TGTGCCAGCAGCAAAGACAGGGGGGTAGAGACCCAGTACTTC,CASSKDRGVETQYF
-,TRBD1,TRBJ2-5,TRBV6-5,TGTGCCAGCAGCTTGGGACAGCACCAAGAGACCCAGTACTTC,CASSLGQHQETQYF
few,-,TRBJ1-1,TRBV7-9,TGTGCCAGCAGCTTACGGGAGAACACTGAAGCTTTCTTT,CASSLRENTEAFF
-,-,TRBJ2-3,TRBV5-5,TGTGCCAGCAGCTTGGCCCAGGACACAGATACGCAGTATTTT,CASSLAQDTDTQYF
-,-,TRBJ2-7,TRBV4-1,TGCGCCAGCAGCCAAGCGCCAGGATCCTACGAGCAGTACTTC,CASSQAPGSYEQYF
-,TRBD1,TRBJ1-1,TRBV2,TGTGCCAACCCGACAGGGGCAGTGGGTGAAGCTTTCTTT,CANPTGAVGEAFF